This TCR beta chain was sequenced in a study of read filtering for tumor transcriptome and immune sequencing. On the study more broadly: By R-ISS, stages I, II and III held approximately 8, 17 and 7 patients.

Looked up from germline, CDR1 is SGHTA and CDR2 is FQGNSA. The ends were cut back, 1 base at V and 5 bases at J, with 9 bases in the middle. This CDR3 contains 14 residues. Points from the study as a whole: Dropping single-read clonotypes raised IR-seq and RNA-seq shared-clonotype correlation. The sorted CD138-negative fraction was a mixed bone marrow immune population, not purified T cells. About 82% of IR-seq clonotypes had a single read, yet these held approximately 4% of reads.

Molecular barcoded adaptors covering alpha/delta and beta/gamma chains were used on roughly 400 ng RNA. TCRdb passed the reads through MiXCR, listing each CDR3 protein once. There are some 48,000 distinct CDR3 sequences in the sample; roughly 18% occur only once, and 15% to 17% lies in the top ten. Regarding this clonotype: Its antigen remains unknown. Since a much larger clone is just one base distant, this may be a read error.

This sequence was found in a donor aged 40 or older with multiple myeloma. V and J are TRBV7-2 and TRBJ2-1; D is unresolved. Sequencing was carried out using a population of CD138-negative cells sorted from bone marrow. The CDR3 reads CASSLGGSHNEQFF. The DNA of the CDR3 is TGTGCCAGCAGCTTAGGGGGTTCCCACAATGAGCAGTTCTTC. Full variable domain (remainder filled in from reference TRBV7-2 and TRBJ2-1): GAGVSQSPSNKVTEKGKDVELRCDPISGHTALYWYRQSLGQGLEFLIYFQGNSAPDKSGLPSDRFSAERTGGSVSTLTIQRTQQEDSAVYLCASSLGGSHNEQFFGPGTRLTVL.